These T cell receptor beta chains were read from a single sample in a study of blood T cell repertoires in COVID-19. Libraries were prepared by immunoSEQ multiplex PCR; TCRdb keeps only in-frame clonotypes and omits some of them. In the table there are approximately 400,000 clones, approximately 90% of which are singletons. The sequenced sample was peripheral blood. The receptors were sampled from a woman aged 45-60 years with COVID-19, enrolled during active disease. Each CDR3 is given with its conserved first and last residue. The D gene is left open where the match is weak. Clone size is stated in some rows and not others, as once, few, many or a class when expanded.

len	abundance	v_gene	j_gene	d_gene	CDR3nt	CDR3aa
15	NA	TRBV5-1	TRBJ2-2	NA	TGCGCCAGCAGCTTGGCGGAGGGGTTCACCGGGGAGCTGTTTTTT	CASSLAEGFTGELFF
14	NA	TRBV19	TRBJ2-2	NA	TGTGCCAGTAGTATTGGAGGGCGGGCCGGGGAGCTGTTTTTT	CASSIGGRAGELFF
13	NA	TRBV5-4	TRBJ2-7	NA	TGTGCCAGCAGCTTGCCAGGGGAAAACGAGCAGTACTTC	CASSLPGENEQYF
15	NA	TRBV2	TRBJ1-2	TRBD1	TGTGCCAGCAGGAGCCGGGACAGGGACCTCTATGGCTACACCTTC	CASRSRDRDLYGYTF
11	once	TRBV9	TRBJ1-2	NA	TGTGCCAGCAGCGCCGGGAGGCGCTACACCTTC	CASSAGRRYTF
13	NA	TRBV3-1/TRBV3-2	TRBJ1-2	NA	TGTGCCAGCAGCCCGGTAATTCGAGGTGGCTACACCTTC	CASSPVIRGGYTF
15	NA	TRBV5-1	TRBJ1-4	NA	TGCGCCAGCAGCCCCGGGGGGAGCGAGGGAGAAAAACTGTTTTTT	CASSPGGSEGEKLFF
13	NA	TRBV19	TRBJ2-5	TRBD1	TGTGCCAGTAGCCGACAGGGCCAAGAGACCCAGTACTTC	CASSRQGQETQYF
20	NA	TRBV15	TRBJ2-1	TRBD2	TGTGCCACCAGCAGAGATCTTAGGACTAGCGGGGGGATGTTGTACAATGAGCAGTTCTTC	CATSRDLRTSGGMLYNEQFF
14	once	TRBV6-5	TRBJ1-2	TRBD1	TGTGCCAGCAAAGACAGGGGGCGTAACTATGGCTACACCTTC	CASKDRGRNYGYTF
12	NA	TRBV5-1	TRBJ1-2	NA	TGCGCCAGCAGCTTGGAGGAGGGTGGCTACACCTTC	CASSLEEGGYTF
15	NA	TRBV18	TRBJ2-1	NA	TGTGCCAGCTCAGGACAGTCAGCCAATCAGAATGAGCAGTTCTTC	CASSGQSANQNEQFF
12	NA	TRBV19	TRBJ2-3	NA	TGTGCCAGTACTTTCGGGGGAGATACGCAGTATTTT	CASTFGGDTQYF
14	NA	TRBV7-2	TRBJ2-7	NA	TGTGCCAGCAGCTTAGAACGCGCCTACTACGAGCAGTACTTC	CASSLERAYYEQYF
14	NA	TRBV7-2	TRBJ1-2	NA	TGTGCCAGCAGCTTAGCGCGGAGGGCCGATGGCTACACCTTC	CASSLARRADGYTF
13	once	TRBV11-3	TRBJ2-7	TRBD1	TGTGCCAGCAGCTTGTACAGGGGGACAACGCAGTACTTC	CASSLYRGTTQYF
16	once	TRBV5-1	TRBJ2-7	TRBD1	TGCGCCAGCAGCTTGGCCTGGGACAGGGCTTCCTACGAGCAGTACTTC	CASSLAWDRASYEQYF
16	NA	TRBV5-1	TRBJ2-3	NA	TGCGCCAGCAGCATGACGCCGGCGGCAGCCTCAGATACGCAGTATTTT	CASSMTPAAASDTQYF